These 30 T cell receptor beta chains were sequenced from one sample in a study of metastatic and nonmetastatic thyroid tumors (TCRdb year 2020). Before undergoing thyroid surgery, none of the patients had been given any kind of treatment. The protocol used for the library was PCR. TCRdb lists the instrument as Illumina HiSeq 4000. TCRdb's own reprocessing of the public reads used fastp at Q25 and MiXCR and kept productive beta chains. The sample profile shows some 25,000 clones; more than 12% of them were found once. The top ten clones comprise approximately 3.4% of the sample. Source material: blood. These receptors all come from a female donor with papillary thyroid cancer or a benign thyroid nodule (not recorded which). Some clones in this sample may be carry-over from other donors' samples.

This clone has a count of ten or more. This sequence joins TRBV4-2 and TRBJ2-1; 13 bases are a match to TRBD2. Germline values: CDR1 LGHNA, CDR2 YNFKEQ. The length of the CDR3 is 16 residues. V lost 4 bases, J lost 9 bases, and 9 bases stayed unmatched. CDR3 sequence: CASSPSTSGRRSEQFF. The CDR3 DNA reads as TGTGCCAGCAGCCCGTCGACTAGCGGGAGGAGGAGTGAGCAGTTCTTC.

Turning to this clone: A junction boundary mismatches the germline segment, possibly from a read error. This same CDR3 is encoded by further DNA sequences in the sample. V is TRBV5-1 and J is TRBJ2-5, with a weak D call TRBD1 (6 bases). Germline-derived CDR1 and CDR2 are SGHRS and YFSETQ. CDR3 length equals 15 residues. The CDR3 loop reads CASSLGPRGKETQYF. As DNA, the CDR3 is TGCGCCAGCAGCTTGGGCCCGAGGGGGAAAGAGACACAGTACTTC.

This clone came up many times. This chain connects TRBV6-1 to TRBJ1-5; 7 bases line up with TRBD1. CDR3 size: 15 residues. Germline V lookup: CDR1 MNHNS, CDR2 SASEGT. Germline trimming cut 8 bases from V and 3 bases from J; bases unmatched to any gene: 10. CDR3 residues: CASAEAGGSNQPQHF. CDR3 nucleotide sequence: TGTGCCAGCGCAGAGGCAGGGGGTTCCAATCAGCCCCAGCATTTT.

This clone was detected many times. The CDR3 DNA is TGTGCCAGCAGCTTAGATGCGGGAAACTATGGCTACACCTTC. Translating it yields CASSLDAGNYGYTF. This sequence joins TRBV7-9 and TRBJ1-2; D not resolved. Between the trimmed V and J ends, which lost 1 base and 2 bases, there was a span of 8 bases. The CDR3 is 14 amino acids. Germline V gene data show CDR1 as SEHNR and CDR2 as FQNEAQ (reference sequence).

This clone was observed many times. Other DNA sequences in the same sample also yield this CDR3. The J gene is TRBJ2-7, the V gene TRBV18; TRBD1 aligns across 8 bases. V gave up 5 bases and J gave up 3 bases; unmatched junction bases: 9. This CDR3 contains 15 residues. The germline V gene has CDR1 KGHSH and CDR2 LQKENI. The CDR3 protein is CASSKDRVIIYEQYF. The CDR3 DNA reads TGTGCCAGCTCAAAGGACAGGGTGATCATCTACGAGCAGTACTTC.

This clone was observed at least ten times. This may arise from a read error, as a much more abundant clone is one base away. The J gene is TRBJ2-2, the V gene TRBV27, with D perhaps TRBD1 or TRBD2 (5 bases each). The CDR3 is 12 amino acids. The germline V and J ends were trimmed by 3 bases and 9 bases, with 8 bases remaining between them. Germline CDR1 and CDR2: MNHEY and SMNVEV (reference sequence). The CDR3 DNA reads TGTGCCAGCAGTTTGGGGACCCGGGAGCTGTTTTTT. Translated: CASSLGTRELFF.

CDR3 region: CASSQVGYTF. CDR3 coding DNA: TGTGCCAGCAGTCAAGTTGGCTACACCTTC. This rearrangement joins TRBV6-1 to TRBJ1-2; unclear D gene. CDR1 MNHNS and CDR2 SASEGT come from the germline V gene. V dropped 5 bases and J dropped 7 bases, with 5 bases sitting between them. The CDR3 is 10 amino acids.

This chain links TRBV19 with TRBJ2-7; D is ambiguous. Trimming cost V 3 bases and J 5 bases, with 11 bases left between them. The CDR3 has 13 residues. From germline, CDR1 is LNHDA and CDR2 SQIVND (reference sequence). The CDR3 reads CASSIQVVHEQYF. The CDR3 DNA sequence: TGTGCCAGTAGTATCCAGGTGGTCCACGAGCAGTACTTC.

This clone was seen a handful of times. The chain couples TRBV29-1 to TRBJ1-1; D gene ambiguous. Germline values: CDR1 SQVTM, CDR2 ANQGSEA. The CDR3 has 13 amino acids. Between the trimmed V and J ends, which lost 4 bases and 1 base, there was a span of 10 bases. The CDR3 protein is CSVGTDKNTEAFF. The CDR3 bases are TGCAGCGTTGGAACGGATAAGAACACTGAAGCTTTCTTT.

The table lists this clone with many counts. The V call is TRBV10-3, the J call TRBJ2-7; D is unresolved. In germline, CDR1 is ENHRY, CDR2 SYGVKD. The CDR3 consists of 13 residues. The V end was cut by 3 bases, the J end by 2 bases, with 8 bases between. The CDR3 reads CAISEQLTYEQYF. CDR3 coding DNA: TGTGCCATCAGTGAACAATTAACCTACGAGCAGTACTTC.

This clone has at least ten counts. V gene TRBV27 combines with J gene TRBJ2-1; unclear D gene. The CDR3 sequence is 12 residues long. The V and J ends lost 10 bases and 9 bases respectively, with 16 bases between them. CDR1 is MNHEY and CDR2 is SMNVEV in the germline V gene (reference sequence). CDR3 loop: CAIPVRALEQFF. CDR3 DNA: TGTGCCATACCTGTACGGGCCCTTGAGCAGTTCTTC.

The CDR3 is CASSSMGLEGTEAFF. CDR3 bases: TGTGCCAGCAGTTCGATGGGCCTTGAGGGCACTGAAGCTTTCTTT. J is TRBJ1-1 and V is TRBV6-4; D gene ambiguous. CDR1 is MRHNA and CDR2 is SNTAGT in the germline V gene. Trimming cost V 5 bases and J 4 bases, with 17 bases left between them. The CDR3 runs to 15 residues.

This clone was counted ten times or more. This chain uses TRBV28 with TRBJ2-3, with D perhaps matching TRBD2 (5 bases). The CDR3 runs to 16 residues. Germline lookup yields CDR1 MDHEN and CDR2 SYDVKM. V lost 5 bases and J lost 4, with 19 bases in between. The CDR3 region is CASSKAGLLLSDTQYF. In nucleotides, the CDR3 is TGTGCCAGCAGTAAGGCTGGACTTCTGCTTTCAGATACGCAGTATTTT. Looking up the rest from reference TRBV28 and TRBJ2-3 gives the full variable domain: DVKVTQSSRYLVKRTGEKVFLECVQDMDHENMFWYRQDPGLGLRLIYFSYDVKMKEKGDIPEGYSVSREKKERFSLILESASTNQTSMYLCASSKAGLLLSDTQYFGPGTRLTVL.

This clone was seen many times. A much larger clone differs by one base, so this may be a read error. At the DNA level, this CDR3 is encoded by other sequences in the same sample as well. This CDR3 reads CASSPPGGALTNEKLFF. The CDR3 DNA reads TGTGCCAGCTCCCCACCGGGGGGCGCGTTAACTAATGAAAAACTGTTTTTT. V and J are TRBV18 and TRBJ1-4; the D gene is possibly TRBD1 (6 bases). This CDR3 comprises 17 residues. Germline CDR1 is KGHSH and CDR2 is LQKENI. The entire variable domain, with the rest obtained from reference TRBV18 and TRBJ1-4, is as follows: NAGVMQNPRHLVRRRGQEARLRCSPMKGHSHVYWYRQLPEEGLKFMVYLQKENIIDESGMPKERFSAEFPKEGPSILRIQQVVRGDSAAYFCASSPPGGALTNEKLFFGSGTQLSVL.

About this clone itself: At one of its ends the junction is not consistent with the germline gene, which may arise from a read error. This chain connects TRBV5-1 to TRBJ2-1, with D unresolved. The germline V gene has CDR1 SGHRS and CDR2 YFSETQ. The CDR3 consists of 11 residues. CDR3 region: CASMLGDEHFF. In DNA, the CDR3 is TGCGCCAGCATGCTGGGCGATGAGCATTTCTTC.

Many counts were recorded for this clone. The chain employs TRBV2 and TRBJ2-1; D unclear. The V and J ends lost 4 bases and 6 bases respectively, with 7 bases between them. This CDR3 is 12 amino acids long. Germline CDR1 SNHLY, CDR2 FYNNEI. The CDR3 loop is CASSVGSNEQFF. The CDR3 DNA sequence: TGTGCCAGCAGTGTAGGAAGCAATGAGCAGTTCTTC.

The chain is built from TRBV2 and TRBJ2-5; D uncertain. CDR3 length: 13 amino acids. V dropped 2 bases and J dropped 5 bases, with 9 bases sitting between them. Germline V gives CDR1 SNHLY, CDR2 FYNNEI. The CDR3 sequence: CASSETTIETQYF. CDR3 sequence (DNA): TGTGCCAGCAGTGAAACAACAATCGAGACCCAGTACTTC.

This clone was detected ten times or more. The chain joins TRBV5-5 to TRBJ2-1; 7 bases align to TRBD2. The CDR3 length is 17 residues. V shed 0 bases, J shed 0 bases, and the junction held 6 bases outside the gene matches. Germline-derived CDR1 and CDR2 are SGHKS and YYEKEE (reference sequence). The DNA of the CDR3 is TGTGCCAGCAGCTTGGGGCTCGGGAGGACCTCCTACAATGAGCAGTTCTTC. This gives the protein CASSLGLGRTSYNEQFF. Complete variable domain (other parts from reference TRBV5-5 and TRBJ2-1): DAGVTQSPTHLIKTRGQQVTLRCSPISGHKSVSWYQQVLGQGPQFIFQYYEKEERGRGNFPDRFSARQFPNYSSELNVNALLLGDSALYLCASSLGLGRTSYNEQFFGPGTRLTVL.

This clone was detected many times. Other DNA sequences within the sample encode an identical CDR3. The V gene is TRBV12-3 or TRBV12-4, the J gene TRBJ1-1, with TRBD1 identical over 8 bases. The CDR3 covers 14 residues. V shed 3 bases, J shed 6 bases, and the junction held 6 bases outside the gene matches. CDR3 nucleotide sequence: TGTGCCAGCAGTTTCGGACAGGGATCCTCTGAAGCTTTCTTT. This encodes CASSFGQGSSEAFF.

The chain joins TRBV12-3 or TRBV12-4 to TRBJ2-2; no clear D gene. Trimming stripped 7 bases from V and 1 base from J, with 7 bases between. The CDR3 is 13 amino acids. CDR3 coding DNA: TGTGCCAGCATCCGTATGAACACCGGGGAGCTGTTTTTT. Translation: CASIRMNTGELFF.

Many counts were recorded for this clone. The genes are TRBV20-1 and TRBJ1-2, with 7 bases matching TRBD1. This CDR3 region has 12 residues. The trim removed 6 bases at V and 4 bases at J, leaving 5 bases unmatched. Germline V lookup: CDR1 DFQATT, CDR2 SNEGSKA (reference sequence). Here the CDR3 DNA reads TGCAGTGCCAAGACAGGGAGCTATGGCTACACCTTC. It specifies CSAKTGSYGYTF.

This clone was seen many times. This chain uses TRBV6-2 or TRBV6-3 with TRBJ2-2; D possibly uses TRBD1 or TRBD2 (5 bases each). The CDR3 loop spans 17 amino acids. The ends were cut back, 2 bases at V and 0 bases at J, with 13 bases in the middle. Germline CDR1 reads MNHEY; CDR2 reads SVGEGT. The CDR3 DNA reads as TGTGCCAGCAGTTACAATGGGGGACCCACGAACACCGGGGAGCTGTTTTTT. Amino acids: CASSYNGGPTNTGELFF.

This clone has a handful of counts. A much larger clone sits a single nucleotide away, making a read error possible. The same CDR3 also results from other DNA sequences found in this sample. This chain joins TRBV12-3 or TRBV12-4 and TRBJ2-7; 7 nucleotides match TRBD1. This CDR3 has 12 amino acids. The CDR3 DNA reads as TGCGCCAGCAGGACAGGTATCGGCGAGCAGTACTTC. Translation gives CASRTGIGEQYF.

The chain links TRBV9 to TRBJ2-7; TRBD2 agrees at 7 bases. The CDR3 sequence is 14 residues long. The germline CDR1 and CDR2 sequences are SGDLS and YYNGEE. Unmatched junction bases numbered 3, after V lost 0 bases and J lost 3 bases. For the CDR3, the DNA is TGTGCCAGCAGCGTAGGACTAGCCGACTACGAGCAGTACTTC. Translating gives CASSVGLADYEQYF.

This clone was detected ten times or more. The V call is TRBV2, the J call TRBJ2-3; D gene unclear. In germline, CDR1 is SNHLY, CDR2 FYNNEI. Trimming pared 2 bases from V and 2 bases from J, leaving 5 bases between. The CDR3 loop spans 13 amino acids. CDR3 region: CASSENPTDTQYF. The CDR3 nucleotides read TGTGCCAGCAGTGAAAACCCCACAGATACGCAGTATTTT.

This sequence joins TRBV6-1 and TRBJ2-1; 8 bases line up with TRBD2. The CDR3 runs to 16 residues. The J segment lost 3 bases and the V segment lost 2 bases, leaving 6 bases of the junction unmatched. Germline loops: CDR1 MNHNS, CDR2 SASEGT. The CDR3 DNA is TGTGCCAGCAGTGAAAGGGGACTAGTGAACTACAATGAGCAGTTCTTC. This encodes CASSERGLVNYNEQFF.

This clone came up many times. The CDR3 region is CASSYLSPSLGDGELFF. As DNA, the CDR3 is TGTGCCAGCAGTTACTTGTCTCCATCACTGGGGGACGGGGAGCTGTTTTTT. V usage is TRBV6-6 and J usage is TRBJ2-2; D possibly matches TRBD1 or TRBD2 (5 bases each). From germline, CDR1 is MNHNY and CDR2 SVGAGI (reference sequence). V was pared by 1 base and J by 7 bases, with 19 bases between. CDR3 size: 17 residues.

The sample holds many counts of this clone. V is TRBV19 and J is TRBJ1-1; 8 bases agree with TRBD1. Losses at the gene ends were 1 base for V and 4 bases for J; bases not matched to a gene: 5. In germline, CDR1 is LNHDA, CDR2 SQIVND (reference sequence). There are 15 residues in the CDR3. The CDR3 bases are TGTGCCAGTAGTATAGCAGGGGGCGGCGGCACTGAAGCTTTCTTT. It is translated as CASSIAGGGGTEAFF.

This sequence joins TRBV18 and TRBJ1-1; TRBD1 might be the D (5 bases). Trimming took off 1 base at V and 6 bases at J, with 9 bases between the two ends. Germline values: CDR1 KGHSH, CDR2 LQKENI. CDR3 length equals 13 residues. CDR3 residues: CASSPQAGAEAFF. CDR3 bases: TGTGCCAGCTCACCACAGGCGGGGGCTGAAGCTTTCTTT.

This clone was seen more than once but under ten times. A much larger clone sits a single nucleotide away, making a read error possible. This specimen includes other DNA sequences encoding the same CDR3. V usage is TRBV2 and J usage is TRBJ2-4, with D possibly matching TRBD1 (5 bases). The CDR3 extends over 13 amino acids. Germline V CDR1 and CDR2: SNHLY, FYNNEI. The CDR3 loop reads CASSVTVKNIQYF. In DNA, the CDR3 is TGTGCAAGCAGTGTGACAGTAAAAAACATTCAGTACTTC.